These 29 T cell receptor beta chains were all obtained from the same sample, sequenced in a study of blood T cells in healthy people across ages. Alongside a J-beta primer mix, a sample-barcoded 5' primer served in a second PCR lasting about 7 to 11 cycles. TCRdb re-called the 5' RACE reads through MiXCR, storing one row per CDR3 protein. The table shows about 780,000 distinct CDR3 sequences, with 20% to 30% occurring only once. The same specimen was also included in a second study, on T cells of mothers and their children.

The sample consisted of blood. Every receptor here comes from a boy younger than 18 in good health.

The rearrangement links TRBV7-8 to TRBJ2-2; D unresolved. This CDR3 has 12 residues. Germline lookup yields CDR1 SGHVS and CDR2 FQNEAQ. Between the trimmed V and J ends, which lost 5 bases and 7 bases, there was a span of 8 bases. The CDR3 spells CASSLVFGELFF. The CDR3 DNA reads TGTGCCAGCAGCCTTGTTTTCGGGGAGCTGTTTTTT. Full variable domain (missing parts from reference TRBV7-8 and TRBJ2-2): GAGVSQSPRYKVAKRGQDVALRCDPISGHVSLFWYQQALGQGPEFLTYFQNEAQLDKSGLPSDRFFAERPEGSVSTLKIQRTQQEDSAVYLCASSLVFGELFFGEGSRLTVL.

Comments on this clonotype: A read error may be the cause here, since a much bigger clone is one base away. No conserved phenylalanine or tryptophan is present at the end of the CDR3, so a read error is the likely explanation. The genes are TRBV20-1 and TRBJ2-5; 12 bases agree with TRBD2. The end of the DNA aligns better with TRBJ2-7, so the J call may be wrong. CDR1 and CDR2 from the germline V gene are DFQATT and SNEGSKA (reference sequence). CDR3 length equals 15 residues. The CDR3 region has the DNA TGCAGTGCTAGAGCCCGACTAGCGGGAGCCTACGAGCAGTACCTC. It encodes CSARARLAGAYEQYL.

The chain combines TRBV7-9 with TRBJ1-2; the D gene is possibly TRBD1 (5 bases). V shed 3 bases and J shed 4 bases, with 12 bases lying between them. This CDR3 is built from 14 residues. Looked up from germline, CDR1 is SEHNR and CDR2 is FQNEAQ (reference sequence). CDR3 in amino acids: CASSLGEGTYGYTF. The CDR3 DNA sequence: TGTGCCAGCAGCTTGGGGGAAGGTACCTATGGCTACACCTTC. The full variable domain, its missing parts supplied by reference TRBV7-9 and TRBJ1-2, is DTGVSQNPRHKITKRGQNVTFRCDPISEHNRLYWYRQTLGQGPEFLTYFQNEAQLEKSRLLSDRFSAERPKGSFSTLEIQRTEQGDSAMYLCASSLGEGTYGYTFGSGTRLTVV.

The chain joins TRBV20-1 to TRBJ2-5, with 7 bases fitting TRBD1. Germline CDR1 and CDR2: DFQATT and SNEGSKA (reference sequence). The CDR3 is 14 residues long. V was pared by 3 bases and J by 4 bases, with 8 bases of the junction left unmatched. The CDR3 DNA follows: TGCAGTGCTAGGGGGTACAGGGGCGTAGAGACCCAGTACTTC. Protein sequence: CSARGYRGVETQYF.

The CDR3 nucleotides are TGCGCCAGCAGCTCTGGACAGGCCTCGTTGGAGCAGTACTTC. It is translated as CASSSGQASLEQYF. The chain is built from TRBV5-1 and TRBJ2-7; 7 bases line up with TRBD1. The CDR3 is 14 residues long. Germline-derived CDR1 and CDR2 are SGHRS and YFSETQ. Trimming cost V 3 bases and J 7 bases; bases outside gene matches: 10. The complete variable domain, with remaining parts taken from reference TRBV5-1 and TRBJ2-7, reads KAGVTQTPRYLIKTRGQQVTLSCSPISGHRSVSWYQQTPGQGLQFLFEYFSETQRNKGNFPGRFSGRQFSNSRSEMNVSTLELGDSALYLCASSSGQASLEQYFGPGTRLTVT.

This chain uses TRBV7-2 with TRBJ1-5; D possibly corresponds to TRBD1 (6 bases). This CDR3 has 15 amino acids. With 1 base removed from V and 1 base from J, the gap between germline ends came to 8 bases. In germline, CDR1 is SGHTA, CDR2 FQGNSA. The CDR3 is CASSLEGTSNQPQHF. For the CDR3, the DNA is TGTGCCAGCAGCTTAGAAGGGACAAGCAATCAGCCCCAGCATTTT.

The rearrangement joins TRBV10-3 to TRBJ2-1; the match to TRBD1 covers 11 bases. The J segment lost 8 bases and the V segment lost 4 bases, leaving 7 bases of the junction unmatched. CDR3 length: 15 amino acids. The germline V gene has CDR1 ENHRY and CDR2 SYGVKD. The CDR3 protein is CAISGMGQGGDEQFF. Written as DNA, the CDR3 is TGTGCCATCAGTGGAATGGGACAGGGGGGGGATGAGCAGTTCTTC.

This clonotype has just one count. This CDR3 is missing its conserved last phenylalanine or tryptophan, likely due to a read error. V is TRBV28 and J is TRBJ2-7; D is ambiguous. Trimming removed 6 bases from V and 5 bases from J, with 20 bases in between. The CDR3 totals 15 residues. Germline V gene sequence: CDR1 MDHEN, CDR2 SYDVKM. CDR3 coding DNA: TGTGCCAGCAGCGCCCGGGCCCCGGTTGTGGACGAGCAGTACTCC. It translates to CASSARAPVVDEQYS.

The V gene is TRBV20-1, the J gene TRBJ1-2, with D possibly matching TRBD1 (6 bases). This CDR3 spans 14 amino acids. In germline, CDR1 is DFQATT, CDR2 SNEGSKA (reference sequence). The ends were cut back, 5 bases at V and 5 bases at J, with 18 bases in the middle. The CDR3 protein is CSAVQGSSGYGYTF. CDR3 nucleotides: TGCAGTGCTGTACAGGGATCCTCAGGATATGGCTACACCTTC.

This clonotype was seen a handful of times. This rearrangement joins TRBV6-5 to TRBJ2-1; D is possibly TRBD1 or TRBD2 (5 bases each). The J call is doubtful: the DNA matches TRBJ2-7 better. This CDR3 has 14 residues. Germline V CDR1 and CDR2: MNHEY, SVGAGI. The CDR3 nucleotides are TGTGCCAGCAGCGTCCGGGACCGTGCCTACGAGCAGTACTTC. Encoded protein: CASSVRDRAYEQYF.

This clonotype was seen a handful of times. This chain connects TRBV2 to TRBJ2-7, with 8 bases fitting TRBD2. V trimming: 6 bases; J trimming: 3 bases; junction bases outside the gene matches: 19. Germline loops: CDR1 SNHLY, CDR2 FYNNEI. This CDR3 comprises 18 residues. The CDR3 nucleotides read TGTGCCAGCAGGCCAACGATACGACGGACTAGCCGGGGCTACGAGCAGTACTTC. Its translation: CASRPTIRRTSRGYEQYF.

The chain couples TRBV20-1 to TRBJ1-4; TRBD1 might be the D (5 bases). Germline CDR1 DFQATT, CDR2 SNEGSKA (reference sequence). V lost 4 bases to trimming and J lost 7 bases, with 28 bases between them. There are 18 residues in the CDR3. CDR3 DNA sequence: TGCAGTGCTATGGGCCCTTGGAGGGAGCGGGGCTTGGGTGAAAAACTGTTTTTT. This sequence encodes CSAMGPWRERGLGEKLFF.

The CDR3 coding sequence is TGTGCCAGCAGTCGCAGTATAGATTACGAGCAGTACTTC. Protein sequence: CASSRSIDYEQYF. This chain joins TRBV6-5 and TRBJ2-7; no definite D call. The CDR3 runs to 13 residues. V was pared by 5 bases and J by 4 bases, with 12 bases between. Looked up from germline, CDR1 is MNHEY and CDR2 is SVGAGI.

The CDR3 sequence is CSAYLGEQFF. CDR3 bases: TGCAGTGCTTACTTGGGGGAGCAGTTCTTC. V usage is TRBV20-1 and J usage is TRBJ2-1; D remains ambiguous. The CDR3 has 10 amino acids. Germline CDR1 is DFQATT and CDR2 is SNEGSKA (reference sequence). V lost 5 bases and J lost 10, with 9 bases in between.

This clonotype has ten or more counts. V is TRBV9 and J is TRBJ2-5, with TRBD1 matching 10 bases. J was trimmed by 7 bases and V by 0 bases; bases with no gene match: 9. The V gene's germline CDR1 is SGDLS and CDR2 YYNGEE. This CDR3 is 16 amino acids long. CDR3 nucleotides: TGTGCCAGCAGCGTAGATCCGACAGGGGGCGGGAGGACCCAGTACTTC. It translates to CASSVDPTGGGRTQYF.

This clonotype was recorded a few times. The chain joins TRBV6-5 to TRBJ2-7, with D unclear. The V end lost 2 bases, the J end lost 5 bases, and 10 bases lay between the germline ends. The CDR3 sequence is 13 residues long. Germline V CDR1 and CDR2: MNHEY, SVGAGI. The CDR3 DNA sequence: TGTGCCAGCAGTTACCGACGTATCGACGAGCAGTACTTC. This gives the protein CASSYRRIDEQYF.

This clonotype was seen a single time. The chain has TRBV6-5 and TRBJ2-2; D is perhaps TRBD1 or TRBD2 (5 bases each). V was trimmed by 0 bases and J by 1 base, leaving 15 bases between them. Germline assignment: CDR1 MNHEY and CDR2 SVGAGI. CDR3 length: 18 residues. CDR3 nucleotide sequence: TGTGCCAGCAGTTACTCATTGACGGGACGCCGGAACACCGGGGAGCTGTTTTTT. Protein product: CASSYSLTGRRNTGELFF.

Only a few counts were recorded for this clonotype. A much larger clone lies a single base off, so this may be a read error. A read error is likely, as this CDR3 ends without the conserved phenylalanine or tryptophan. This chain links TRBV3-1 with TRBJ2-4; 7 bases align to TRBD2. The V and J ends lost 4 bases and 2 bases, in that order; junction bases with no gene match: 5. CDR1 LGHDT and CDR2 YNNKEL come from the germline V gene (reference sequence). CDR3 length: 15 residues. CDR3: CASSPPAGSKNIQYL. The CDR3 DNA sequence: TGTGCCAGCAGCCCCCCAGCGGGGTCCAAAAACATTCAGTACCTC.

The chain combines TRBV5-1 with TRBJ2-3; 8 nucleotides align to TRBD2. CDR3 length: 16 amino acids. Germline values: CDR1 SGHRS, CDR2 YFSETQ. After removal of 0 bases from V and 4 bases from J, the junction contained 7 bases not matched to a gene. The CDR3 DNA reads TGCGCCAGCAGCTTGGTTGCGGGGGGTCGCCCAGATACGCAGTATTTT. Translation: CASSLVAGGRPDTQYF.

The table lists this clonotype with many counts. At one of its ends the junction is not consistent with the germline gene, which may arise from a read error. V and J are TRBV28 and TRBJ1-3, with D perhaps TRBD1 (6 bases). There are 15 residues in the CDR3. Per germline, CDR1 MDHEN and CDR2 SYDVKM. The CDR3, as DNA: TGCGCCAGCAGATCTGGACAGATCTCTGGAAACACCATATATTTT. Protein sequence: CASRSGQISGNTIYF.

This clonotype was observed a handful of times. This chain joins TRBV7-9 and TRBJ2-1; D remains unclear. CDR1 and CDR2 (germline): SEHNR, FQNEAQ (reference sequence). The V gene lost 5 bases and the J gene lost 4 bases, with 15 bases spanning the gap. This CDR3 has 15 residues. The CDR3 reads CASSPLAQEYNEQFF. In DNA, the CDR3 is TGTGCCAGCAGCCCACTGGCGCAAGAGTACAATGAGCAGTTCTTC.

J is TRBJ1-4 and V is TRBV7-9; 9 positions agree with TRBD1. V shed 4 bases and J 8 bases; nucleotides not matched to a gene: 5. CDR1 is SEHNR and CDR2 is FQNEAQ in the germline V gene (reference sequence). This CDR3 is 14 amino acids long. CDR3 sequence: CASSSGTGPEKLFF. The CDR3 coding sequence is TGTGCCAGCAGCTCCGGGACAGGGCCCGAAAAACTGTTTTTT.

This clonotype turned up a few times. The chain has TRBV5-5 and TRBJ1-5; 8 nucleotides align to TRBD1. V gave up 5 bases and J gave up 3 bases; unmatched junction bases: 13. CDR1 SGHKS and CDR2 YYEKEE come from the germline V gene (reference sequence). The CDR3 consists of 17 residues. The CDR3 is CASSYWTGRSVNQPQHF. The CDR3 nucleotides read TGTGCCAGCAGTTATTGGACAGGGAGGAGCGTCAATCAGCCCCAGCATTTT.

The chain links TRBV6-6 to TRBJ1-4, with 7 positions matching TRBD1. With V trimmed by 6 bases and J by 4 bases, 5 bases remained unmatched. In germline, CDR1 is MNHNY, CDR2 SVGAGI (reference sequence). The CDR3 runs 14 residues. CDR3 protein: CASSLQGFNEKLFF. The CDR3 bases are TGTGCCAGCAGCCTACAGGGGTTTAATGAAAAACTGTTTTTT.

The chain joins TRBV12-3 or TRBV12-4 to TRBJ1-2; D remains ambiguous. V lost 5 bases to trimming and J lost 2 bases, with 18 bases between them. This CDR3 spans 16 amino acids. Here the CDR3 DNA reads TGTGCCAGCAGTCCCTTGACATTCACGGGCAACTATGGCTACACCTTC. This sequence encodes CASSPLTFTGNYGYTF.

The chain carries TRBV5-1 and TRBJ1-3; D uncertain. V was cut by 1 base and J by 8 bases, with 10 bases left in between. CDR3 size: 13 residues. Looked up from germline, CDR1 is SGHRS and CDR2 is YFSETQ. The CDR3 nucleotides are TGCGCCAGCAGCTTGATGACCGGGGACACCATATATTTT. Its protein product is CASSLMTGDTIYF.

The V gene is TRBV30, the J gene TRBJ1-3; D not resolved. Trimming took 1 base from V and 7 from J, leaving 11 bases between them. CDR1 GTSNPN and CDR2 SVGIG come from the germline V gene (reference sequence). There are 13 residues in the CDR3. This CDR3 is CAWSGRAVNTIYF. CDR3 DNA sequence: TGTGCCTGGAGTGGGAGGGCCGTTAACACCATATATTTT.

J is TRBJ1-4 and V is TRBV15; D is unclear. The CDR3 consists of 14 residues. The germline gives CDR1 LNHNV, CDR2 YYDKDF (reference sequence). The germline V and J ends were trimmed by 0 bases and 7 bases, with 9 bases remaining between them. In nucleotides, the CDR3 is TGTGCCACCAGCAGAGAAGTACATGGTGAAAAACTGTTTTTT. Translation: CATSREVHGEKLFF.

This CDR3 is CASSESIFQRGGKDEQFF. In DNA form, the CDR3 reads TGTGCCAGCAGTGAGTCAATTTTCCAGCGGGGGGGAAAGGATGAGCAGTTCTTC. The chain recombines TRBV28 with TRBJ2-1; 10 bases fit TRBD2. The CDR3 extends over 18 amino acids. V was pared by 5 bases and J by 8 bases, with 18 bases of the junction left unmatched. The germline CDR1 and CDR2 sequences are MDHEN and SYDVKM.